Here is one T cell receptor (beta chain) with its context. Its antigen remains unidentified. A read error may produce the germline difference seen at one junction end. Germline CDR1 is SQVTM and CDR2 is ANQGSEA. The CDR3 spans 15 residues. This sample is part of a study of tumor and adjacent non-tumor tissue in lung cancer. Overall study: Aged about 30 to 85 years, patients included more than nine men and 5 women with stage I to III disease. On average, productive TCRbeta reads reached roughly 4 million per sample.

This sample's RNA came from whole unsorted tissue. The library came from three nested PCR rounds adapted from ARM-PCR protocols. TCRdb called the multiplex PCR reads again in MiXCR, with one record for every CDR3 protein. The data contain under 100,000 distinct CDR3 sequences, 55% to 70% of them singletons. General study points: TCR diversity was significantly greater in tumor than normal lung tissue. Higher tumor TCR diversity was associated with shorter survival.

The origin of this receptor is a woman in her sixties or seventies with non-small cell lung cancer. The chain joins TRBV29-1 to TRBJ1-2; D is uncertain. The sample was lung tumor tissue. For the CDR3, the DNA is TGCAGGGTCCTTGCCTCCCCACTACTCAACTATGGCTACGCCTTC. It specifies CRVLASPLLNYGYAF.